This entry describes one T cell receptor beta chain. Original processing notes: Nucleated cell number was recorded as an estimate derived from reference gene primer amplification. Libraries were prepared by immunoSEQ multiplex PCR; TCRdb keeps only in-frame clonotypes and omits some of them. V and J calls and clone size are copied from that table; D and trimming were computed from the DNA. The table includes some 400,000 clones, over 75% detected once. The sample comes from a study of blood T cell repertoires in COVID-19. The wider study: COVID-19 samples from acute and convalescent phases originated in the United States, Italy and Spain. Nucleic acid was either cDNA or gDNA, and it came from T cells, B-cell-depleted T cells, or PBMCs.

A Seattle source enrolled patients during active infection and followed them longitudinally. CDR1 and CDR2 (germline): MNHNY, SVGAGI (reference sequence). Unmatched junction bases numbered 3, after V lost 4 bases and J lost 4 bases. There are 14 residues in the CDR3. The sequenced sample consisted of peripheral blood. The chain couples TRBV6-6 to TRBJ1-1; 10 bases match TRBD1. This receptor was identified in a woman aged 60-70 years with COVID-19, enrolled during active disease. The CDR3 DNA reads as TGTGCCAGCAGTTGGGGACAGGGGACCACTGAAGCTTTCTTT. This sequence encodes CASSWGQGTTEAFF.